The T cell receptor beta chain under discussion was sequenced for a study of cytomegalovirus exposure and HLA in healthy donors. Study-wide results and limits: The investigators catalogued 164 TCR beta chains as cytomegalovirus-associated. TCR beta V segments were, for the most part, productive about 87% or about 30% of the time in an earlier analysis.

The CDR3 loop spans 17 amino acids. Germline V CDR1 and CDR2: SGHTA, FQGNSA. This clone has only a few counts. Its antigen is undetermined. PCR amplification relied on 60 Vbeta primers (plus 13 Jbeta primers). Method: immunoSEQ multiplex PCR; TCRdb's copy keeps in-frame clones and lacks some. The repertoire holds 200,000 to 300,000 clones, with 70% to 90% as singletons. Sequenced sample: PBMCs. This sequence originates from a woman between 40 and 50 years old in good health and CMV-seropositive. V usage is TRBV7-2 and J usage is TRBJ2-5, with TRBD2 identical over 10 bases. The end of the DNA aligns better with TRBJ2-7, so the J call may be wrong. This CDR3 reads CASSLELAGTSSYEQYF. CDR3 DNA: TGTGCCAGCAGCTTAGAACTAGCGGGAACCAGCTCCTACGAGCAGTACTTC.